This is a list of T cell receptor beta chains from one sample in a study of human T cells and chemical hapten exposure. Each CDR3 protein is one row after TCRdb ran MiXCR on the RACE reads. The data contain about 49,000 distinct CDR3 sequences, 9% to 9.5% of them singletons. Sequencing used whole blood, obtained in connection with sensitization to the hapten diphenylcyclopropenone (DPC). The receptors here all came from a woman aged 45-65 years with alopecia areata. Some clones in this sample may be carry-over from other donors' samples. The CDR3 runs from the conserved cysteine through the conserved F or W. D genes are given only for firm matches. Clone sizes are given selectively: once, few, many, or a class where the clone is expanded.

size,D,V,J,DNA,CDR3
few,NA,TRBV18,TRBJ1-5,TGTGCCAGCTCGAAAGGGGGAGTGGGTCAGCCCCAGCATTTT,CASSKGGVGQPQHF
NA,NA,TRBV20-1,TRBJ2-7,TGCAGTGCTACCCCCCTGACAGTCACCTACGAGCAGTACTTC,CSATPLTVTYEQYF
many,TRBD1,TRBV20-1,TRBJ1-6,TGCAGTGCCCCAGATTTTAGACAGGGGGCAACTAATTCACCCCTCCACTTT,CSAPDFRQGATNSPLHF
many,NA,TRBV13,TRBJ1-1,TGTGCCAGCAGCCCTTTTGGCAGGGACACTGAAGCTTTCTTT,CASSPFGRDTEAFF
many,NA,TRBV2,TRBJ1-2,TGTGCCAGCGGTCGTGGTATGGATTATGGCTACACCTTC,CASGRGMDYGYTF
many,NA,TRBV7-2,TRBJ1-1,TGTGCCAGCAGCTTTGACCGGGCGAACACTGAAGCTTTCTTT,CASSFDRANTEAFF
many,TRBD1,TRBV11-2,TRBJ2-3,TGTGCCAGCAGCCCAGCACAGGGGGCGGCCCACACAGATACGCAGTATTTT,CASSPAQGAAHTDTQYF
few,TRBD1,TRBV11-2,TRBJ1-1,TGTGCCAGCAGCTTTTGGACAGGGACTCTGAACACTGAAGCTTTCTTT,CASSFWTGTLNTEAFF
many,TRBD1,TRBV2,TRBJ1-1,TGTGCCAGCAGTGGACAGGGTGTCACTGAAGCTTTCTTT,CASSGQGVTEAFF
NA,NA,TRBV6-1,TRBJ1-4,TGTGCCAGCAGTGAAGCCGGAACCGGGACCAGTAATGAAAAACTGTTTTTT,CASSEAGTGTSNEKLFF
NA,NA,TRBV5-1,TRBJ2-7,TGCGCCAGCAGCCCAGGAGCCTACGAGCAGTACTTC,CASSPGAYEQYF
many,NA,TRBV12-3/TRBV12-4,TRBJ2-1,TGTGCCAGCAGCCCTTTAGGACCGGGGATGAATGAGCAGTTCTTC,CASSPLGPGMNEQFF
few,TRBD1,TRBV18,TRBJ2-7,TGTGCCAGCTCACCGAGACAGGGCGTGTACGAGCAGTACTTC,CASSPRQGVYEQYF
NA,NA,TRBV28,TRBJ1-1,TGTGCCAGCAAACAGGGCGGATTGACGGAAGCTTTCTTT,CASKQGGLTEAFF
NA,TRBD1,TRBV11-3,TRBJ2-2,TGTGCCAGCAGCGTCGGACAGGGAGATAACACCGGGGAGCTGTTTTTT,CASSVGQGDNTGELFF
few,TRBD1,TRBV7-2,TRBJ2-5,TGTGCCAGCAGCTCCGACAGGGGAGAGACCCAGTACTTC,CASSSDRGETQYF
many,NA,TRBV9,TRBJ2-5,TGTGCCAGCAGCTCTAGCGCACCGTACCAAGAGACCCAGTACTTC,CASSSSAPYQETQYF
NA,NA,TRBV20-1,TRBJ2-2,TGCAGTGCTAGTTTGGAACCCGCGAACACCGGGGAGCTGTTTTTT,CSASLEPANTGELFF
once,TRBD2,TRBV28,TRBJ2-7,TGTGCCAGCAGTATAGGGACTAGCGGGAGTTACGAGCAGTACTTC,CASSIGTSGSYEQYF
many,NA,TRBV2,TRBJ2-1,TGTGCCAGCGGTGGGGGGCGCCGTGATGAGCAGTTCTTC,CASGGGRRDEQFF
NA,NA,TRBV7-9,TRBJ2-5,TGTGCCAGCAGCTTGACAGGGGAGGGACGAGAGACCCAGTACTTC,CASSLTGEGRETQYF
many,NA,TRBV7-8,TRBJ1-2,TGTGCCAGCAGCTTAGGAGGATATGGCTACACCTTC,CASSLGGYGYTF
NA,NA,TRBV20-1,TRBJ1-6,TGCAGTGCTGGCCGGGACGGACATTCACCCCTCCACTTT,CSAGRDGHSPLHF
many,TRBD2,TRBV20-1,TRBJ2-2,TGCAGTGCCACCGGTAGCGGGCGCGCGAACACCGGGGAGCTGTTTTTT,CSATGSGRANTGELFF
NA,NA,TRBV29-1,TRBJ1-5,TGCAGCGTTGTCGAATATAGCAATCAGCCCCAGCATTTT,CSVVEYSNQPQHF
many,TRBD1,TRBV11-2,TRBJ2-7,TGTGCCAGCAGCTCGGGTAGGAGTGGGACAGGGTTGATCTACGAGCAGTACTTC,CASSSGRSGTGLIYEQYF
many,NA,TRBV28,TRBJ1-4,TGTGCCAGCAGTTTGCGGGGGTCGACGAGTGAAAAACTGTTTTTT,CASSLRGSTSEKLFF
many,NA,TRBV20-1,TRBJ1-2,TGCAGTGCTAGAGCTGGCACCGCTAACTATGGCTACACCTTC,CSARAGTANYGYTF
few,TRBD1,TRBV5-6,TRBJ1-1,TGTGCCAGCAGGGAGACAGGGAGGACTGAAGCTTTCTTT,CASRETGRTEAFF
NA,NA,TRBV9,TRBJ1-2,TGTGCCAGCAGCGAGGGGGATCTTGATGGCTACACCTTC,CASSEGDLDGYTF
many,TRBD1,TRBV29-1,TRBJ1-1,TGCAGCGTTAGGGGACAGTTGAACACTGAAGCTTTCTTT,CSVRGQLNTEAFF
many,NA,TRBV5-5,TRBJ2-1,TGTGCCAGCAAACGGGGCGGGAACTACAATGAGCAGTTCTTC,CASKRGGNYNEQFF
many,NA,TRBV7-9,TRBJ2-7,TGTGCCAGCAGCTTAGAAGGGGGCTCCTACGAGCAGTACTTC,CASSLEGGSYEQYF
many,NA,TRBV19,TRBJ2-3,TGTGCCAGTACCCACCGCGGGTTGGGCACAGATACGCAGTATTTT,CASTHRGLGTDTQYF
many,NA,TRBV20-1,TRBJ2-1,TGCAGTGCTACCTTCGTCGGGAGTATACGGAATGAGCAGTTCTTC,CSATFVGSIRNEQFF
many,NA,TRBV12-3/TRBV12-4,TRBJ2-5,TGTGCCAGCAGTCTCATGGGGGGACAGGAGACCCAGTACTTC,CASSLMGGQETQYF
many,NA,TRBV12-5,TRBJ1-5,TGTGCTAGTGGTTTCGGTGGTCAGCCCCAGCATTTT,CASGFGGQPQHF
NA,NA,TRBV10-3,TRBJ2-7,TGTGCCATCAGTGAACGGGGAAAAAGCAACGAGCAGTACTTC,CAISERGKSNEQYF
NA,TRBD2,TRBV18,TRBJ2-3,TGTGCCAGCTCATCCGGGAGGGGTACAGATACGCAGTATTTT,CASSSGRGTDTQYF
NA,TRBD2,TRBV7-2,TRBJ2-3,TGTGCCAGCAGCTTAAGAGGGGCGGGGGTTCCAGATACGCAGTATTTT,CASSLRGAGVPDTQYF
many,NA,TRBV4-1,TRBJ2-2,TGCGCCAGCAGCCGCGGGTTCGGTGGGTGGGAAACCGGGGAGCTGTTTTTT,CASSRGFGGWETGELFF
many,TRBD2,TRBV4-1,TRBJ2-7,TGCGCCAGCAGCCAAGACGTTACAGGCCAGAACCCGGGACTAGCTCGCTCCTACGAGCAGTACTTC,CASSQDVTGQNPGLARSYEQYF
few,NA,TRBV28,TRBJ2-7,TGTGCCAGCAGTTTAGGTGTTTACGAGCAGTACTTC,CASSLGVYEQYF
NA,NA,TRBV19,TRBJ2-5,TGTGCCAGTAGTGCCAATTTTGCGGGTGAGACCCAGTACTTC,CASSANFAGETQYF
many,NA,TRBV2,TRBJ2-7,TGTGCCAGCGGACTGCGCTACGAGCAGTACTTC,CASGLRYEQYF
many,TRBD1,TRBV20-1,TRBJ2-7,TGCAGTGCTATTAGGACAGGTGTTTACGAGCAGTACTTC,CSAIRTGVYEQYF
many,NA,TRBV12-3/TRBV12-4,TRBJ2-4,TGTGCCAGCAGTTTATCCGGGGCGGACATTCAGTACTTC,CASSLSGADIQYF
many,NA,TRBV20-1,TRBJ2-5,TGCAGTGCTCCCGATCCCAAGACAGTTCAAGAGACCCAGTACTTC,CSAPDPKTVQETQYF
many,TRBD1,TRBV5-6,TRBJ2-5,TGTGCCAGCAGCTCCCTGTTGGGACAGGGTCTCCAAGAGACCCAGTACTTC,CASSSLLGQGLQETQYF
many,TRBD1,TRBV12-3/TRBV12-4,TRBJ1-2,TGTGCCAGCAGCCTTAGGGTCCGGGACAGAAGTACCGCTAACTATGGCTACACCTTC,CASSLRVRDRSTANYGYTF
many,NA,TRBV14,TRBJ1-2,TGTGCCAGCAGCCCGCACGACGGGGCGATTAACTATGGCTACACCTTC,CASSPHDGAINYGYTF
many,NA,TRBV4-3,TRBJ1-1,TGCGCCAGCAGCCTCAAAGGGAGTTTCTCTGAAGCTTTCTTT,CASSLKGSFSEAFF
NA,TRBD2,TRBV7-7,TRBJ2-7,TGTGCCAGCACCCCCGTAACGGCGGGAGGCGAGCAGTACTTC,CASTPVTAGGEQYF
many,NA,TRBV12-3/TRBV12-4,TRBJ2-6,TGTGCCAGCAGTAAAGCGGCGGTCTCTGGGGCCAACGTCCTGACTTTC,CASSKAAVSGANVLTF
few,NA,TRBV14,TRBJ1-6,TGTGCCAGCAGCCGGCAAAATTCACCCCTCCACTTT,CASSRQNSPLHF
few,NA,TRBV9,TRBJ2-7,TGTGCCAGCAGCCCAAGGACCGAGTCCTACGAGCAGTACTTC,CASSPRTESYEQYF
many,TRBD1,TRBV6-1,TRBJ2-7,TGTGCCAGCAGCCTGGGGCAGGGGGCATGGGAGCAGTACTTC,CASSLGQGAWEQYF
many,NA,TRBV24-1,TRBJ2-1,TGTGCCACCGGGGGAACGGGTCCGAGATCCTACAATGAGCAGTTCTTC,CATGGTGPRSYNEQFF
many,TRBD1,TRBV6-1,TRBJ1-4,TGTGCCAGCAGTGAAGGCCTTCGCGGACAGGGGGGGTACGAAAAACTGTTTTTT,CASSEGLRGQGGYEKLFF
many,NA,TRBV29-1,TRBJ2-2,TGCAGCGTAATTCCCGGCGGAAACACCGGGGAGCTGTTTTTT,CSVIPGGNTGELFF